Below, 20 T cell receptor beta chains from the same sample are listed, as sequenced in a study of blood T cell repertoires in COVID-19. Clones were read by immunoSEQ multiplex PCR, and TCRdb kept only the in-frame ones, dropping some. The table has over 350,000 clones, 70% to 90% seen once. The sequenced sample consisted of PBMCs or T cells enriched from blood (not recorded which). The receptor source for this set is a woman in her 30s with acute COVID-19.

The rearrangement links TRBV23-1 to TRBJ1-1; D gene unclear. TRBV23-1 is recorded as an ORF, its role being uncertain. The CDR3 runs to 16 residues. Trimming removed 0 bases at V and 3 bases at J, with 14 bases between. CDR3 coding DNA: TGCGCCAGCAGTCAATCGACTGACCGAGGTGACACTGAAGCTTTCTTT. Its translation: CASSQSTDRGDTEAFF.

V and J are TRBV9 and TRBJ1-3; no reliable D call. The V gene lost 3 bases and the J gene lost 0 bases, with 13 bases spanning the gap. The CDR3 runs 16 residues. Germline loops: CDR1 SGDLS, CDR2 YYNGEE. CDR3 nucleotides: TGTGCCAGCAGCGGAGGAATGGGTTCCTCTGGAAACACCATATATTTT. This sequence encodes CASSGGMGSSGNTIYF.

In the case of this clone: Other DNA sequences in the same sample also yield this CDR3. The chain carries TRBV7-3 and TRBJ1-3, with D tentatively TRBD1 (6 bases). The CDR3 length is 14 residues. Germline V gives CDR1 SGHTA, CDR2 FQGTGA. V gave up 0 bases and J gave up 4 bases, with 7 bases separating them. DNA of the CDR3: TGTGCCAGCAGCTTAACGGGGACAGGAAACACCATATATTTT. It codes for CASSLTGTGNTIYF.

The chain has TRBV7-3 and TRBJ2-7; TRBD1 matches 10 bases. Looked up from germline, CDR1 is SGHTA and CDR2 is FQGTGA. CDR3 size: 15 residues. The junction had 5 bases not matched to a gene; V was cut back by 2 bases and J by 4 bases. The CDR3 spells CASSLSTGGMYEQYF. The CDR3, as DNA: TGTGCCAGCAGCTTATCGACAGGGGGCATGTACGAGCAGTACTTC.

This chain joins TRBV20-1 and TRBJ1-2, with a possible D match to TRBD1 (6 bases). This CDR3 has 14 amino acids. Germline V gives CDR1 DFQATT, CDR2 SNEGSKA (reference sequence). The ends were cut back, 3 bases at V and 3 bases at J, with 14 bases in the middle. CDR3: CSASRGGNYYGYTF. Here the CDR3 DNA reads TGCAGTGCTAGTCGAGGGGGTAATTACTATGGCTACACCTTC.

The J gene is TRBJ2-3, the V gene TRBV19, with D possibly matching TRBD2 (5 bases). The germline V and J ends were trimmed by 1 base and 2 bases, with 7 bases remaining between them. The germline CDR1 and CDR2 sequences are LNHDA and SQIVND (reference sequence). The CDR3 is 14 residues long. CDR3 region: CASSIGLPTDTQYF. Here the CDR3 DNA reads TGTGCCAGTAGTATAGGACTACCCACAGATACGCAGTATTTT.

The chain employs TRBV14 and TRBJ2-7; 9 bases match TRBD1. Losses at the gene ends were 0 bases for V and 6 bases for J; bases not matched to a gene: 12. The CDR3 loop spans 17 amino acids. Germline V gives CDR1 SGHDN, CDR2 FVKESK. CDR3 sequence: CASSQDFWGQGDGEQYF. As DNA, the CDR3 is TGTGCCAGCAGCCAAGATTTTTGGGGACAGGGCGACGGCGAGCAGTACTTC.

The J gene is TRBJ2-3, the V gene TRBV7-8; TRBD1 might be the D (6 bases). CDR3 length equals 14 residues. CDR1 SGHVS and CDR2 FQNEAQ come from the germline V gene. V lost 7 bases and J lost 0, with 11 bases in between. The CDR3 DNA reads TGTGCCAGCAAGGATACAGGGAGCACAGATACGCAGTATTTT. It is translated as CASKDTGSTDTQYF.

The rearrangement uses TRBV11-2 and TRBJ1-4; 10 bases agree with TRBD1. Germline V gives CDR1 SGHAT, CDR2 FQNNGV. J gave up 7 bases and V 5 bases, and 10 bases lay outside the gene matches. The CDR3 contains 16 residues. This CDR3 reads CASSAGGTGVSEKLFF. CDR3 nucleotide sequence: TGTGCCAGCAGCGCAGGGGGGACAGGGGTTTCTGAAAAACTGTTTTTT.

The chain uses TRBV5-1 and TRBJ1-2; a weak D match, TRBD1 (6 bases). Germline loops: CDR1 SGHRS, CDR2 YFSETQ. The CDR3 extends over 14 amino acids. Trimming left V 0 bases short and J 4 bases short, with 10 bases between. The CDR3 protein is CASSLAQGSYGYTF. The CDR3 nucleotides read TGCGCCAGCAGCTTGGCACAGGGTAGCTATGGCTACACCTTC.

The table lists this clone with a few counts. The CDR3: CASGLSTPRGQPQHF. In nucleotides, the CDR3 is TGTGCTAGTGGTTTGTCTACACCCCGGGGACAGCCCCAGCATTTT. This chain uses TRBV12-5 with TRBJ1-5; D unresolved. The ends were cut back, 2 bases at V and 7 bases at J, with 15 bases in the middle. The CDR3 is 15 residues long. Germline V CDR1 and CDR2: LGHNT, FRNRAP.

This clone appeared once. The V gene is TRBV10-1, the J gene TRBJ2-7; D remains ambiguous. CDR3 size: 14 residues. Trimming removed 8 bases from V and 6 bases from J, with 20 bases in between. The germline CDR1 and CDR2 sequences are WNHNN and SYGVQD (reference sequence). CDR3 sequence: CASSIEVSSTEQYF. In DNA form, the CDR3 reads TGCGCCAGCTCGATTGAGGTCTCCTCCACCGAGCAGTACTTC.

The rearrangement uses TRBV19 and TRBJ1-1; TRBD1 might be the D (6 bases). Trimming removed 1 base from V and 5 bases from J, with 8 bases in between. The germline V gene encodes CDR1 LNHDA and CDR2 SQIVND (reference sequence). CDR3 length equals 13 residues. CDR3 loop: CASSIGTATEAFF. For the CDR3, the DNA is TGTGCCAGTAGTATAGGGACAGCTACTGAAGCTTTCTTT.

This sequence joins TRBV19 and TRBJ2-7, with 7 bases lining up with TRBD1. Germline CDR1 reads LNHDA; CDR2 reads SQIVND (reference sequence). The CDR3 has 14 amino acids. The ends lost 6 bases at V and 5 bases at J; junction bases unmatched: 10. CDR3 sequence: CASRPTGFLNEQYF. For the CDR3, the DNA is TGTGCCAGTAGGCCGACAGGGTTTTTGAACGAGCAGTACTTC. Full variable domain (remainder filled in from reference TRBV19 and TRBJ2-7): DGGITQSPKYLFRKEGQNVTLSCEQNLNHDAMYWYRQDPGQGLRLIYYSQIVNDFQKGDIAEGYSVSREKKESFPLTVTSAQKNPTAFYLCASRPTGFLNEQYFGPGTRLTVT.

The genes are TRBV10-2 and TRBJ2-1; 8 bases line up with TRBD2. The ends lost 2 bases at V and 4 bases at J; junction bases unmatched: 4. Germline CDR1 WSHSY, CDR2 SAAADI. This CDR3 is 15 amino acids long. The CDR3 sequence is CASSEEERGYNEQFF. DNA of the CDR3: TGCGCCAGCAGTGAGGAGGAGCGGGGGTACAATGAGCAGTTCTTC.

V gene TRBV19 combines with J gene TRBJ1-1, with D maybe TRBD1 (6 bases). This CDR3 has 13 residues. Trimming shortened V by 7 bases and J by 1 base, and 10 bases separated the two germline ends. CDR1 and CDR2 (germline): LNHDA, SQIVND (reference sequence). The CDR3 bases are TGTGCCAGTACCTGGGGACAGAACACTGAAGCTTTCTTT. Protein product: CASTWGQNTEAFF.

This chain uses TRBV19 with TRBJ2-1; maybe TRBD2 (6 bases). Trimming cost V 5 bases and J 7 bases, with 15 bases left between them. There are 14 residues in the CDR3. Per germline, CDR1 LNHDA and CDR2 SQIVND (reference sequence). CDR3 nucleotide sequence: TGTGCCAGTAGTTCGGGAGAACCTTGGAATGAGCAGTTCTTC. This translates into CASSSGEPWNEQFF.

CDR3 amino acids: CATSDLGTPWRGTGSVDTQYF. The CDR3 DNA sequence: TGTGCCACCAGTGATTTGGGTACGCCGTGGCGAGGGACAGGGTCTGTGGATACGCAGTATTTT. This chain uses TRBV24-1 with TRBJ2-3; 9 bases line up with TRBD1. The J segment lost 6 bases and the V segment lost 0 bases, leaving 21 bases of the junction unmatched. Germline values: CDR1 KGHDR, CDR2 SFDVKD. This CDR3 has 21 amino acids.

The chain recombines TRBV11-3 with TRBJ1-1; 7 bases match TRBD1. This CDR3 has 14 amino acids. Germline V gene lookup returns CDR1 SGHNT and CDR2 YENEEA. Germline trimming cut 3 bases from V and 4 bases from J; bases unmatched to any gene: 5. CDR3 sequence reads: CASSFQNRGTEAFF. As DNA, the CDR3 is TGTGCCAGCAGCTTCCAAAACAGGGGCACTGAAGCTTTCTTT. The entire variable domain, with the rest obtained from reference TRBV11-3 and TRBJ1-1, is as follows: EAGVVQSPRYKIIEKKQPVAFWCNPISGHNTLYWYLQNLGQGPELLIRYENEEAVDDSQLPKDRFSAERLKGVDSTLKIQPAELGDSAVYLCASSFQNRGTEAFFGQGTRLTVV.

This chain joins TRBV6-5 and TRBJ1-6; 9 positions match TRBD1. The germline V gene encodes CDR1 MNHEY and CDR2 SVGAGI. J was trimmed by 7 bases and V by 2 bases; bases with no gene match: 3. The CDR3 is 15 residues long. CDR3 sequence: CASSYRDRVNSPLHF. The CDR3 DNA sequence: TGTGCCAGCAGTTACCGGGACAGGGTCAATTCACCCCTCCACTTT.